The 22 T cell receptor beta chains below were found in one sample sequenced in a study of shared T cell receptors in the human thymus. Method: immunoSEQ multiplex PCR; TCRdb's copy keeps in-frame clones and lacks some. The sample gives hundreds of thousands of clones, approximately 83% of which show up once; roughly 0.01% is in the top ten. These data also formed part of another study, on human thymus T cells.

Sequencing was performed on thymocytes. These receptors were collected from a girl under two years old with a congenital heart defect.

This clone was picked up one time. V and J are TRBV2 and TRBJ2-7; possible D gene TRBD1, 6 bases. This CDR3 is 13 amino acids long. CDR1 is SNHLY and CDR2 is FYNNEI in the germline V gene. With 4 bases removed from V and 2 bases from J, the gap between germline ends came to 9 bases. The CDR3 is CASSAHRAYEQYF. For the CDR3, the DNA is TGTGCCAGCAGTGCGCACAGGGCCTACGAGCAGTACTTC.

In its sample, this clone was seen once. The CDR3: CASSQGQAGGNTEAFF. The CDR3, as DNA: TGCGCCAGCAGCCAGGGACAGGCCGGGGGGAACACTGAAGCTTTCTTT. This chain connects TRBV4-3 to TRBJ1-1; 8 bases are a match to TRBD1. Germline V gives CDR1 LGHNA, CDR2 YSLEER. Losses at the gene ends were 3 bases for V and 1 base for J; bases not matched to a gene: 7. The CDR3 has 16 residues.

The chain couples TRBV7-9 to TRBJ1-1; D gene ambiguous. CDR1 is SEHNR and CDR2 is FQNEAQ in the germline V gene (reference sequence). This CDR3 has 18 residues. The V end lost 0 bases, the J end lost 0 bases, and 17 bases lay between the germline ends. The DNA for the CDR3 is TGTGCCAGCAGCTTAGCGTTGATCCTTCCCCCTATGAACACTGAAGCTTTCTTT. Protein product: CASSLALILPPMNTEAFF.

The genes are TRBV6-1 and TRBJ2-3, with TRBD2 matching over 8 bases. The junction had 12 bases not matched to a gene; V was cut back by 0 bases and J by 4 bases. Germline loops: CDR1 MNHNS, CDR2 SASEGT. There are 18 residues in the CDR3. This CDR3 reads CASSEALAGGNFPDTQYF. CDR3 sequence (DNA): TGTGCCAGCAGTGAAGCGCTCGCGGGGGGTAATTTCCCAGATACGCAGTATTTT.

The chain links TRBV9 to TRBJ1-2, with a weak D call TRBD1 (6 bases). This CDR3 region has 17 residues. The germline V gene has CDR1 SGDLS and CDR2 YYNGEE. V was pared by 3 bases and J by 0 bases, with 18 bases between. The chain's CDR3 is CASSAGTQLESNYGYTF. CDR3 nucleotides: TGTGCCAGCAGCGCCGGGACACAACTTGAATCTAACTATGGCTACACCTTC.

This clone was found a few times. As DNA, the CDR3 is TGTGCCAGCAGCCCTCGGTCGGGGGACACTGAAGCTTTCTTT. It is translated as CASSPRSGDTEAFF. The V call is TRBV14, the J call TRBJ1-1; possibly TRBD1 for D (5 bases). Germline loops: CDR1 SGHDN, CDR2 FVKESK. The ends were cut back, 4 bases at V and 3 bases at J, with 12 bases in the middle. The CDR3 covers 14 residues. Complete variable domain (other parts from reference TRBV14 and TRBJ1-1): EAGVTQFPSHSVIEKGQTVTLRCDPISGHDNLYWYRRVMGKEIKFLLHFVKESKQDESGMPNNRFLAERTGGTYSTLKVQPAELEDSGVYFCASSPRSGDTEAFFGQGTRLTVV.

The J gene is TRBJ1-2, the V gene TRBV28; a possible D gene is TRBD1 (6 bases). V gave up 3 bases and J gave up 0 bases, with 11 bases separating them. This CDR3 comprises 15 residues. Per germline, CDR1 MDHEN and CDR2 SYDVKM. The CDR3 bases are TGTGCCAGCAGTTTCGACAGGTTCTCTAACTATGGCTACACCTTC. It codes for CASSFDRFSNYGYTF.

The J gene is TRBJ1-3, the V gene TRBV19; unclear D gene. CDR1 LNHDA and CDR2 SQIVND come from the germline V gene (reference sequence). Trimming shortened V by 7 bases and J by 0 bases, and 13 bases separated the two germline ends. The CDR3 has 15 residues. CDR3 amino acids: CASTPSGRSGNTIYF. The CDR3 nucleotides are TGTGCCAGTACCCCGTCTGGGCGCTCTGGAAACACCATATATTTT. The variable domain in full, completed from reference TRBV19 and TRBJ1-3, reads DGGITQSPKYLFRKEGQNVTLSCEQNLNHDAMYWYRQDPGQGLRLIYYSQIVNDFQKGDIAEGYSVSREKKESFPLTVTSAQKNPTAFYLCASTPSGRSGNTIYFGEGSWLTVV.

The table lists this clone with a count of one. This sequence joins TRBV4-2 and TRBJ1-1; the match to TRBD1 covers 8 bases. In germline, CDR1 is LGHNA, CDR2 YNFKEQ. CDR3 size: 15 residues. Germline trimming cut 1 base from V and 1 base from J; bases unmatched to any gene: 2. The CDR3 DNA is TGTGCCAGCAGCCAAGCGACAGGGGAGAACACTGAAGCTTTCTTT. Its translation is CASSQATGENTEAFF.

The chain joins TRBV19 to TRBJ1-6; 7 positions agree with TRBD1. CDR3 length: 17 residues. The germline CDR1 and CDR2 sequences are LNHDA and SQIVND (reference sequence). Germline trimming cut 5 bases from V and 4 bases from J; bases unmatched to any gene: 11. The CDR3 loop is CASSPLTGKGYNSPLHF. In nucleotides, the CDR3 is TGTGCCAGTAGTCCCCTGACAGGGAAAGGATATAATTCACCCCTCCACTTT.

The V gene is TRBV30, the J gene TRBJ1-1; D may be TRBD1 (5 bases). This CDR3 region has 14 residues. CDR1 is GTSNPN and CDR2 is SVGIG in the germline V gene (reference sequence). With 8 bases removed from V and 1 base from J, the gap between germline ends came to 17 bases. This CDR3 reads CAVPQGHENTEAFF. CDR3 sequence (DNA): TGTGCCGTCCCCCAAGGACATGAGAACACTGAAGCTTTCTTT.

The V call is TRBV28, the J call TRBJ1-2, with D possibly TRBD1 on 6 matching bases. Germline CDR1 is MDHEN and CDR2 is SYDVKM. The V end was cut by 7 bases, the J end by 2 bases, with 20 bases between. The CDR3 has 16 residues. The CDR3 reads CASTTSPGHANYGYTF. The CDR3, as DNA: TGTGCCAGCACGACCTCCCCGGGACACGCAAACTATGGCTACACCTTC.

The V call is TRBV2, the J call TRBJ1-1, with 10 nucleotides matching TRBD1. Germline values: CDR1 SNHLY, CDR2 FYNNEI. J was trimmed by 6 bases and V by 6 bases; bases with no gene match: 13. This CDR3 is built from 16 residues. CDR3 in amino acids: CASSGDRGAELSEAFF. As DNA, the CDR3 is TGTGCCAGCAGCGGGGACAGGGGCGCAGAGTTATCTGAAGCTTTCTTT. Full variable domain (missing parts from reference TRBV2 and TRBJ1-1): EPEVTQTPSHQVTQMGQEVILRCVPISNHLYFYWYRQILGQKVEFLVSFYNNEISEKSEIFDDQFSVERPDGSNFTLKIRSTKLEDSAMYFCASSGDRGAELSEAFFGQGTRLTVV.

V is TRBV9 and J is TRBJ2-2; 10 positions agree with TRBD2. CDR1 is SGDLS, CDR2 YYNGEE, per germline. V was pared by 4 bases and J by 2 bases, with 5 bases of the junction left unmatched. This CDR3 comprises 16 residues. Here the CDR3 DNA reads TGTGCCAGCAGCCTAGCTAGCGGGAGAAACACCGGGGAGCTGTTTTTT. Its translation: CASSLASGRNTGELFF.

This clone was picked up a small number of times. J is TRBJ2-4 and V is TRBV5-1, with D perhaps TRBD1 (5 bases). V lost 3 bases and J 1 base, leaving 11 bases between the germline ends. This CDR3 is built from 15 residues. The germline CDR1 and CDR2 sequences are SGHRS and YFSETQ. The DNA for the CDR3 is TGCGCCAGCAGCTCCAGGGTCGGGGCCAAAAACATTCAGTACTTC. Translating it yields CASSSRVGAKNIQYF.

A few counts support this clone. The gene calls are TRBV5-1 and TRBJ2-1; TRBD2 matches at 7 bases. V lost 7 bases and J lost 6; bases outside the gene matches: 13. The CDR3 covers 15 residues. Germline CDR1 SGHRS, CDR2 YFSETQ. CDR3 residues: CASCVGLETRNEQFF. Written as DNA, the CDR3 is TGCGCCAGCTGCGTCGGACTAGAGACGCGCAATGAGCAGTTCTTC.

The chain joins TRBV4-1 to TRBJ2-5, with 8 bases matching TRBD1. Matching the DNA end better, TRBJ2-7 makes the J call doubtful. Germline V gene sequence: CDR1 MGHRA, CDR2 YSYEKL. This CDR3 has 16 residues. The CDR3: CASSQESQQGAYEQYF. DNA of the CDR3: TGCGCCAGCAGCCAAGAATCCCAACAGGGGGCCTACGAGCAGTACTTC.

This chain's CDR3 is CASSVDRGRAFF. CDR3 nucleotide sequence: TGTGCCAGCAGCGTTGACAGGGGGCGGGCTTTCTTT. The chain couples TRBV9 to TRBJ1-1; 10 nucleotides match TRBD1. The CDR3 loop spans 12 amino acids. The V gene end was trimmed by 2 bases and the J gene end by 11 bases; junction bases not matched to a gene: 3. CDR1 and CDR2 from the germline V gene are SGDLS and YYNGEE.

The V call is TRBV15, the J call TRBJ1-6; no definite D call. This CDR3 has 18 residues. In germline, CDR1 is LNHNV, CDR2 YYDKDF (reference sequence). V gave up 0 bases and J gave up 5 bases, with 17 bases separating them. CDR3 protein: CATSRDPSGDWDNSPLHF. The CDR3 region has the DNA TGTGCCACCAGCAGAGACCCCTCCGGGGATTGGGATAATTCACCCCTCCACTTT.

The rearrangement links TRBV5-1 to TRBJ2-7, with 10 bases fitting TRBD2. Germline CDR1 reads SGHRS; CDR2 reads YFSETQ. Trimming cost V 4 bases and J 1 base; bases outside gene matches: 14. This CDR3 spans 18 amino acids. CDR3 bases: TGCGCCAGCAGCGCAACACAAGGGCTAGCGGGGGCTTCCTACGAGCAGTACTTC. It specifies CASSATQGLAGASYEQYF.

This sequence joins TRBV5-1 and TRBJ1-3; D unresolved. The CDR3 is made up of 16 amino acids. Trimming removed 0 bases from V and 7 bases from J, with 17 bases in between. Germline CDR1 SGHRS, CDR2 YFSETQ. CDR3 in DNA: TGCGCCAGCAGCTTGGAGGCAGAGGAGCCGGTTAACACCATATATTTT. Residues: CASSLEAEEPVNTIYF.

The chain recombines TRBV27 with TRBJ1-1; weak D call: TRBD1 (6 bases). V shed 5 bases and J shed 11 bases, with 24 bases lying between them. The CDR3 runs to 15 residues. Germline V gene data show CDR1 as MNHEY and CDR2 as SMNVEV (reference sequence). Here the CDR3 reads CASSPGQSLTCGAFF. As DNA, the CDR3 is TGTGCCAGCAGTCCCGGACAGTCTCTAACTTGCGGCGCTTTCTTT.